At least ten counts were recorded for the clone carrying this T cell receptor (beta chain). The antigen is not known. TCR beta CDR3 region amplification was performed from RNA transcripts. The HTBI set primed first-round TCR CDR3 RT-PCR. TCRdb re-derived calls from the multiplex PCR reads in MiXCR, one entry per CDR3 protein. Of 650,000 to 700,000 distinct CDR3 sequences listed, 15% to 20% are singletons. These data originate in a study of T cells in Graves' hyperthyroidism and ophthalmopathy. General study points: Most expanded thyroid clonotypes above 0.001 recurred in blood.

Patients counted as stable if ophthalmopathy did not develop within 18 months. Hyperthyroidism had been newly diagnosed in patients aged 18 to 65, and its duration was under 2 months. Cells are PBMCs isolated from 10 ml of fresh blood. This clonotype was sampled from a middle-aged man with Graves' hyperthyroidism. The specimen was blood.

The CDR3 is CASSLGLAEGYEQYF. CDR3 DNA sequence: TGTGCCAGCAGCCTTGGACTAGCGGAAGGGTACGAGCAGTACTTC. The chain couples TRBV9 to TRBJ2-7, with TRBD2 identical over 10 bases. Germline CDR1 and CDR2: SGDLS and YYNGEE. This CDR3 is built from 15 residues. The ends lost 4 bases at V and 4 bases at J; junction bases unmatched: 8.